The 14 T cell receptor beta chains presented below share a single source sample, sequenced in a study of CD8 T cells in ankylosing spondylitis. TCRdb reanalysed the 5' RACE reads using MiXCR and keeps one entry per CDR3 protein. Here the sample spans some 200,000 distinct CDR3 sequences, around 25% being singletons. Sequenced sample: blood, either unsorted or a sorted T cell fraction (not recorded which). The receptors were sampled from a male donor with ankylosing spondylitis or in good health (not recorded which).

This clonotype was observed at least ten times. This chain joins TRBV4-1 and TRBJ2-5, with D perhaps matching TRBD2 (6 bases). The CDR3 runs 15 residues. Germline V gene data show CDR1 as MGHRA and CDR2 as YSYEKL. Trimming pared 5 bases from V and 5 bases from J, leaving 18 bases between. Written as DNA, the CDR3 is TGCGCCAGCAGCACGAATCCTAGCGAGCGGGAGACCCAGTACTTC. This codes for CASSTNPSERETQYF.

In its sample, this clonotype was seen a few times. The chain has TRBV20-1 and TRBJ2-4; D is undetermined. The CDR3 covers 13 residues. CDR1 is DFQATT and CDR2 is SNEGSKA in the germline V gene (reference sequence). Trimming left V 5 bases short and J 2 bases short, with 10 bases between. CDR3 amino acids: CSAVVASKNIQYF. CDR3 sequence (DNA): TGCAGTGCTGTGGTAGCTTCCAAAAACATTCAGTACTTC.

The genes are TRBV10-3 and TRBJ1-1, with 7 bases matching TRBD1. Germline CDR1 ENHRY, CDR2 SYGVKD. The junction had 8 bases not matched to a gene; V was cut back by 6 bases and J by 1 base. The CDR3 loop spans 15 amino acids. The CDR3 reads CAISPDREGNTEAFF. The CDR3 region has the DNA TGTGCCATCAGCCCTGACAGGGAAGGGAACACTGAAGCTTTCTTT.

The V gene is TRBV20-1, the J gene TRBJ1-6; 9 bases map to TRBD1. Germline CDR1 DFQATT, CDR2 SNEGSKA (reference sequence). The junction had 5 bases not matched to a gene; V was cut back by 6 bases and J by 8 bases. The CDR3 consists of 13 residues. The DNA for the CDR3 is TGCAGTGCCACCACAGGGGGCCATTCACCCCTCCACTTT. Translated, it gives CSATTGGHSPLHF.

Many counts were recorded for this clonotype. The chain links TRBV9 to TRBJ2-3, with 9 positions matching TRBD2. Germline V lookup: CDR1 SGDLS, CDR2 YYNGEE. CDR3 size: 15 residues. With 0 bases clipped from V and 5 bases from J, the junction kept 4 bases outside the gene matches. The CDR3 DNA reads TGTGCCAGCAGCGTAGAGGCGGGAGGGGGAGATACGCAGTATTTT. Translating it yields CASSVEAGGGDTQYF.

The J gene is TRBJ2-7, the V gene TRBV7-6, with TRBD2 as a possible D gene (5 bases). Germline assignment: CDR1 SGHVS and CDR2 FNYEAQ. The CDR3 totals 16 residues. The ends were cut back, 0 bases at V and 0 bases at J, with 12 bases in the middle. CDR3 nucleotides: TGTGCCAGCAGCTTAGCGGTGGGCGGACTCTCCTACGAGCAGTACTTC. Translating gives CASSLAVGGLSYEQYF. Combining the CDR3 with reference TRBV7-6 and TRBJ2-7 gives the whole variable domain GAGVSQSPRYKVTKRGQDVALRCDPISGHVSLYWYRQALGQGPEFLTYFNYEAQQDKSGLPNDRFSAERPEGSISTLTIQRTEQRDSAMYRCASSLAVGGLSYEQYFGPGTRLTVT.

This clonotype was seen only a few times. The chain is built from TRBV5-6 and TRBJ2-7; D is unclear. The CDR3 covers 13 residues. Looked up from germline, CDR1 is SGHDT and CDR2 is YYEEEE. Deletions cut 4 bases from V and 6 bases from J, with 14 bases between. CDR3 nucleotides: TGTGCCAGCAGCCCGGGCAAGTGGGGCGAGCAGTACTTC. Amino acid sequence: CASSPGKWGEQYF.

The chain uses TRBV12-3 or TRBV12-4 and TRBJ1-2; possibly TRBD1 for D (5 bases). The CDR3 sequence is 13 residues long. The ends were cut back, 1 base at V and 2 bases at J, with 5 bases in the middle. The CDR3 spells CASSLEGNYGYTF. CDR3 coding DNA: TGTGCCAGCAGTTTAGAGGGGAACTATGGCTACACCTTC.

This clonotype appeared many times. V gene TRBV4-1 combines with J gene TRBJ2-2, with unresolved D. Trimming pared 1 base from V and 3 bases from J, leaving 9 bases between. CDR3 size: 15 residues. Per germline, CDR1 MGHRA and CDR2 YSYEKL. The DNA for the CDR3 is TGCGCCAGCAGCCAAGCACGTAGTTACACCGGGGAGCTGTTTTTT. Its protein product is CASSQARSYTGELFF.

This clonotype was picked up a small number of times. The CDR3 bases are TGTGCCAGCAGCCCCACAGGACTAGCGGGACAGTTCTTC. It is translated as CASSPTGLAGQFF. The chain uses TRBV11-1 and TRBJ2-1; 12 nucleotides align to TRBD2. V was clipped by 5 bases and J by 13 bases; unmatched bases: 6. This CDR3 region has 13 residues. Germline-derived CDR1 and CDR2 are SGHAT and FQDESV (reference sequence).

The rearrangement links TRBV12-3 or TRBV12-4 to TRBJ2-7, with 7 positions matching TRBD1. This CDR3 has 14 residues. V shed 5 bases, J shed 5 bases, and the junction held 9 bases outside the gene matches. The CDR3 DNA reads TGTGCCAGCAGTCTCTCCGCTCAGGGGGACGAGCAGTACTTC. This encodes CASSLSAQGDEQYF.

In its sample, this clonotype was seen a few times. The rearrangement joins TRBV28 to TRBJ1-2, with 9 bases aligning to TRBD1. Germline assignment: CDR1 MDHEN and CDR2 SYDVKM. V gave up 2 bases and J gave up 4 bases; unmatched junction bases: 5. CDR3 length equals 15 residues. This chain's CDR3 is CASSLAVDRGYGYTF. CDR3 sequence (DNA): TGTGCCAGCAGTTTAGCGGTGGACAGGGGCTATGGCTACACCTTC.

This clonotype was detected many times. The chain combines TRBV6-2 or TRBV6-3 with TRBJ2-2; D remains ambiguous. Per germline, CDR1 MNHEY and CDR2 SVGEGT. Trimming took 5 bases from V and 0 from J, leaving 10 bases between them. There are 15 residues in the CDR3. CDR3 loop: CASSPLLSNTGELFF. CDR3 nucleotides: TGTGCCAGCAGTCCTCTTTTATCGAACACCGGGGAGCTGTTTTTT.

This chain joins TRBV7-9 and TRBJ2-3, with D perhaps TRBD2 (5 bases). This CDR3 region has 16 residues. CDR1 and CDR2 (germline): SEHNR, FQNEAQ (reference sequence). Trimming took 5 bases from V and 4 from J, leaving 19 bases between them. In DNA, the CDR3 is TGTGCCAGCAGCCAGGAGAGGGCCCTCGCCGCAGATACGCAGTATTTT. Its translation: CASSQERALAADTQYF.